What follows describes a single T cell receptor beta chain. The sample belongs to a study of blood T cell repertoires in COVID-19. Turning to the study itself: Acute and convalescent COVID-19 specimens originated in the United States, Italy and Spain. The analysed material was cDNA or gDNA that came from T cells, B-cell-depleted T cells, or PBMCs.

Sequencing was performed with immunoSEQ multiplex PCR; in TCRdb, only in-frame clones are kept and a portion is missing. The table lists some 70,000 clones, roughly nine tenths of them singletons. CDR1 is LGHDT, CDR2 YNNKEL, per germline (reference sequence). Losses at the gene ends were 3 bases for V and 6 bases for J; bases not matched to a gene: 3. CDR3 length: 14 residues. The sequenced material came from peripheral blood. The V and J genes are TRBV3-1 (or the pseudogene TRBV3-2) and TRBJ2-1, with 9 bases fitting TRBD1. This clonotype originated in a man between 50 and 59 years old with active COVID-19. The CDR3 DNA reads as TGTGCCAGCAGCCAGGAACAGGGGGCCAATGAGCAGTTCTTC. Translation: CASSQEQGANEQFF.